These T cell receptor beta chains were read from a single sample in a study of T-cell reconstitution after alpha-beta-depleted transplantation in children. TCRdb re-called the PCR reads through MiXCR, storing one row per CDR3 protein. The table includes some 15,000 distinct CDR3 sequences, under 6.5% detected once. The specimen comprised PBMCs, sampled before TCRalphabeta/CD19-depleted stem cell transplant. The source of these receptors is a boy between 10 and 17 years old with acute lymphoblastic leukemia, due to receive a stem cell transplant. The CDR3 runs from the conserved cysteine through the conserved F or W. Fields, in order: D gene, V gene, J gene, clone size, CDR3 protein, CDR3 DNA. D genes are given only for firm matches. Not all rows give a size; the values are once, few, many and, for expanded clones, a class.

>-|TRBV4-1|TRBJ1-1|many
CASSQSPNTEAFF
TGCGCCAGCAGCCAATCTCCCAACACTGAAGCTTTCTTT
>-|TRBV6-1|TRBJ1-5|medium-sized
CASSELQGSNQPQHF
TGTGCCAGCAGTGAATTGCAGGGTTCAAACCAGCCCCAGCATTTT
>TRBD2|TRBV6-1|TRBJ2-3|many
CASSELAGGPDTQYF
TGTGCCAGCAGTGAATTAGCGGGGGGGCCAGATACGCAGTATTTT
>-|TRBV6-5|TRBJ1-2|many
CASSYSGSYGYTF
TGTGCCAGCAGTTACTCAGGTTCTTATGGCTACACCTTC
>-|TRBV28|TRBJ2-1|many
CASSLFGGGGDEQFF
TGTGCCAGCAGTTTATTTGGTGGAGGAGGGGATGAGCAGTTCTTC
>-|TRBV7-6|TRBJ1-5|-
CASSPIPGNQPQHF
TGTGCCAGCAGCCCCATCCCAGGTAATCAGCCCCAGCATTTT
>-|TRBV5-6|TRBJ2-3|many
CASSLPPARIGRNTQYF
TGTGCCAGCAGCTTGCCCCCGGCGAGGATAGGCCGAAATACGCAGTATTTT
>-|TRBV5-6|TRBJ2-1|medium-sized
CASSLPLYNEQFF
TGTGCCAGCAGCTTGCCGCTTTACAATGAGCAGTTCTTC
>TRBD1|TRBV6-5|TRBJ2-7|many
CASSYRGPYEQYF
TGTGCCAGCAGTTACAGGGGGCCATACGAGCAGTACTTC
>-|TRBV6-5|TRBJ1-1|medium-sized
CASSPLIWGTEAFF
TGTGCCAGCAGCCCTTTAATCTGGGGCACTGAAGCTTTCTTT
>-|TRBV20-1|TRBJ2-7|many
CSAIAGTYEQYF
TGCAGTGCTATCGCGGGTACCTACGAGCAGTACTTC
>-|TRBV4-1|TRBJ1-5|many
CASSQVGPGPRNQPQHF
TGCGCCAGCAGCCAAGTCGGGCCAGGGCCGCGCAATCAGCCCCAGCATTTT
>TRBD1|TRBV14|TRBJ1-2|many
CASSQETGGPGYTF
TGTGCCAGCAGCCAGGAAACAGGGGGCCCTGGCTACACCTTC
>-|TRBV7-8|TRBJ2-7|many
CASSLGGVNNEQYF
TGTGCCAGCAGCTTAGGAGGGGTAAACAACGAGCAGTACTTC
>TRBD1|TRBV7-8|TRBJ1-3|many
CASSLGQGHSGNTIYF
TGTGCCAGCAGCTTAGGACAGGGGCATTCTGGAAACACCATATATTTT
>-|TRBV19|TRBJ2-7|many
CASSPGTGPYEQYF
TGTGCCAGTAGTCCGGGGACGGGACCCTACGAGCAGTACTTC
>TRBD2|TRBV28|TRBJ2-1|-
CASSLGGSIYNEQFF
TGTGCCAGCAGCCTGGGGGGGTCCATTTACAATGAGCAGTTCTTC
>TRBD1|TRBV20-1|TRBJ2-1|many
CSASVIPGQGGFGVYNEQFF
TGCAGTGCTAGCGTCATTCCGGGACAGGGTGGATTTGGGGTATACAATGAGCAGTTCTTC
>-|TRBV20-1|TRBJ2-1|many
CSTGHGAYNEQFF
TGCAGTACGGGGCACGGGGCCTACAATGAGCAGTTCTTC
>-|TRBV6-5|TRBJ1-3|many
CASSTRRALAGNTIYF
TGTGCCAGCAGTACCCGCAGGGCTTTGGCTGGAAACACCATATATTTT
>-|TRBV28|TRBJ2-7|many
CASSLVWRGTYEQYF
TGTGCCAGCAGTTTAGTATGGCGCGGTACCTACGAGCAGTACTTC
>-|TRBV7-8|TRBJ2-1|-
CASSSQDEQFF
TGTGCCAGCAGCTCACAGGATGAGCAGTTCTTC
>TRBD1|TRBV27|TRBJ1-1|many
CASSFEGAAEAFF
TGTGCCAGCAGTTTTGAGGGGGCGGCTGAAGCTTTCTTT
>-|TRBV4-2|TRBJ2-7|many
CASSQSGASSYEQYF
TGTGCCAGCAGCCAGTCTGGGGCGTCCTCCTACGAGCAGTACTTC
>-|TRBV5-4|TRBJ2-7|-
CARGLQATYEQYF
TGTGCCAGGGGCTTACAGGCCACCTACGAGCAGTACTTC
>TRBD2|TRBV13|TRBJ2-3|medium-sized
CASSVRTSWENTDTQYF
TGTGCCAGCAGCGTCCGGACTAGTTGGGAAAACACAGATACGCAGTATTTT
>TRBD1|TRBV19|TRBJ1-4|many
CASSPMTGLLFF
TGTGCCAGTAGTCCCATGACAGGGCTACTGTTTTTT
>TRBD2|TRBV11-3|TRBJ2-1|many
CASSTRGESDEQFF
TGTGCCAGCAGCACGCGGGGGGAGAGCGATGAGCAGTTCTTC
>-|TRBV3-1|TRBJ1-1|many
CASSSSEEGGTEAFF
TGTGCCAGCAGCTCTTCTGAGGAGGGAGGAACTGAAGCTTTCTTT
>TRBD1|TRBV30|TRBJ1-2|many
CAWDNTGGNGYTF
TGTGCCTGGGACAATACAGGGGGAAACGGCTACACCTTC
>TRBD1|TRBV5-8|TRBJ2-5|many
CASSSGGWETQYF
TGTGCCAGCAGCTCAGGGGGTTGGGAGACCCAGTACTTC
>-|TRBV24-1|TRBJ2-2|medium-sized
CATSDPQGLSGTGELFF
TGTGCCACCAGTGATCCTCAGGGGCTCTCGGGCACCGGGGAGCTGTTTTTT
>TRBD1|TRBV10-3|TRBJ1-2|medium-sized
CATNTGTGAHGYTF
TGTGCCACTAACACTGGGACAGGGGCCCATGGCTACACCTTC
>-|TRBV12-3/TRBV12-4|TRBJ2-4|many
CASSFFKGRNKNIQYF
TGTGCCAGCAGTTTTTTCAAGGGGAGGAACAAAAACATTCAGTACTTC
>TRBD1|TRBV27|TRBJ1-2|-
CASSLTGNYGYTF
TGTGCCAGCAGTTTGACAGGGAACTATGGCTACACCTTC
>TRBD1|TRBV27|TRBJ2-5|many
CASSLQGEGETQYF
TGTGCCAGCAGTCTACAGGGGGAAGGAGAGACCCAGTACTTC
>-|TRBV4-3|TRBJ2-2|many
CASSQDWGKVGTGELFF
TGCGCCAGCAGCCAAGATTGGGGGAAAGTCGGCACCGGGGAGCTGTTTTTT
>TRBD1|TRBV6-2/TRBV6-3|TRBJ2-4|medium-sized
CASRQRISGGIAKNIQYF
TGTGCCAGCAGACAACGGATCTCAGGGGGCATAGCCAAAAACATTCAGTACTTC
>-|TRBV28|TRBJ2-1|many
CASSLLWAYNEQFF
TGTGCCAGCAGTTTGTTGTGGGCCTACAATGAGCAGTTCTTC
>-|TRBV11-2|TRBJ1-1|many
CASSLWGDTEAFF
TGTGCCAGCAGCCTTTGGGGGGACACTGAAGCTTTCTTT
>-|TRBV10-1|TRBJ2-3|many
CASSEGRLGDTQYF
TGCGCCAGCAGTGAAGGGCGCCTTGGAGATACGCAGTATTTT
>TRBD1|TRBV28|TRBJ1-4|many
CASRTGGSEKLFF
TGTGCCAGTAGGACAGGGGGCTCTGAAAAACTGTTTTTT
>TRBD2|TRBV5-6|TRBJ2-3|many
CASRYERGLRADTQYF
TGTGCCAGCAGATACGAGCGGGGCCTTCGGGCAGATACGCAGTATTTT
>-|TRBV12-3/TRBV12-4|TRBJ1-5|medium-sized
CASSSGVQPQHF
TGTGCCAGCAGCTCAGGGGTGCAGCCCCAGCATTTT
>-|TRBV20-1|TRBJ1-6|many
CSARDSDSSYNSPLHF
TGCAGTGCTAGAGACAGCGATAGCTCCTATAATTCACCCCTCCACTTT